This record concerns one TCR beta chain sequence. The data derive from a study of control samples from healthy donors and cancer patients. CDR1 MNHEY and CDR2 SMNVEV come from the germline V gene (reference sequence). Deletions cut 0 bases from V and 9 bases from J, with 18 bases between. CDR3 length equals 16 residues. Data came from immunoSEQ multiplex PCR; TCRdb stores just in-frame clones and leaves some out. The table records approximately 9,100 clones, around nine tenths of them present only once. The sequence was obtained from a man in his 60s with colorectal cancer. The chain links TRBV27 to TRBJ2-1, with D tentatively TRBD2 (6 bases). Sequencing input: PBMCs. In nucleotides, the CDR3 is TGTGCCAGCAGTTTATCGGGCGGGGTGGGGTCTGGTGAGCAGTTCTTC. It codes for CASSLSGGVGSGEQFF.